This paragraph reports one T cell receptor beta chain. Its specificity is unknown. V lost 0 bases and J lost 0, with 7 bases in between. The CDR3 length is 14 residues. The germline V gene has CDR1 SGDLS and CDR2 YYNGEE. The data derive from a study of post-analysis software for immune sequencing data. Study as a whole: Some patients lacked subtype; others had relapsing-remitting, secondary progressive or progressive-relapsing disease. Study-wide results and caveats: For normalized Chao1 diversity, multiple sclerosis patients scored significantly lower than controls did. About five TRBV segments were more frequent in patients than controls; TRBV5-6, TRBV5-1 and TRBV20-1 belonged to this group.

Every TCR beta cDNA library bore unique molecular identifiers. Each CDR3 protein gets one entry after TCRdb re-called the PCR reads with MiXCR. The sample contains fewer than 900,000 distinct CDR3 sequences, just over 45% of which appear only once. The clonotype was recovered from a girl under 18 with multiple sclerosis. The sequenced sample was blood. The chain carries TRBV9 and TRBJ2-7; D is uncertain. The CDR3 DNA is TGTGCCAGCAGCGTAGAGGCAAGCTCCTACGAGCAGTACTTC. This gives the protein CASSVEASSYEQYF.